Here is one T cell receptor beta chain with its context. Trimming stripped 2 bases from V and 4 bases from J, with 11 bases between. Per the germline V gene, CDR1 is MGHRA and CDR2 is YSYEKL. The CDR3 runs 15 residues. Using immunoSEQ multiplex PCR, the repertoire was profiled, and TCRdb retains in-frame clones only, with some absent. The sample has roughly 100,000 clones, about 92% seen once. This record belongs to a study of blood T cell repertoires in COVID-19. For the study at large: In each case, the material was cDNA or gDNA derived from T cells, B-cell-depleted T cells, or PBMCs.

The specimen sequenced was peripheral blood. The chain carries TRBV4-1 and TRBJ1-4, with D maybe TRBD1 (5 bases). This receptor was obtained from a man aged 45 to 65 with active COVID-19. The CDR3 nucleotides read TGCGCCAGCAGCCAAATCGGACAAAATAATGAAAAACTGTTTTTT. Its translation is CASSQIGQNNEKLFF.